One sample yielded the 25 T cell receptor beta chains listed below, sequenced in a study of T cells after yellow fever vaccination. TCRdb independently ran MiXCR on the 5' RACE reads; one entry per CDR3 protein. Of a few hundred thousand distinct CDR3 sequences in the sample, roughly 7% were seen once. The sample in question was PBMCs, obtained approximately 40 days after the first yellow fever vaccination. Receptors originate from a man aged 18 to 35 who received the YFV17D yellow fever vaccine.

V and J are TRBV6-1 and TRBJ2-1; no clear D. The germline V and J ends were trimmed by 5 bases and 1 base, with 15 bases remaining between them. The CDR3 covers 16 residues. The V gene's germline CDR1 is MNHNS and CDR2 SASEGT. Here the CDR3 DNA reads TGTGCCAGCAGTCGAGAGTTTTGGAATTCCTACAATGAGCAGTTCTTC. Translation gives CASSREFWNSYNEQFF.

There are a few counts of this clonotype. The chain combines TRBV29-1 with TRBJ2-7; D not resolved. This CDR3 spans 14 amino acids. Per germline, CDR1 SQVTM and CDR2 ANQGSEA. Trimming cost V 0 bases and J 3 bases, with 12 bases left between them. CDR3: CSVEDRGGNYEQYF. The CDR3 DNA is TGCAGCGTTGAAGATCGAGGTGGGAACTACGAGCAGTACTTC.

This clonotype has ten or more counts. This chain links TRBV6-1 with TRBJ1-2; 11 nucleotides line up with TRBD1. V dropped 4 bases and J dropped 2; count of bases not matched to a gene: 6. The V gene's germline CDR1 is MNHNS and CDR2 SASEGT. The CDR3 sequence is 16 residues long. The chain's CDR3 is CASSAPRTGGNYGYTF. The CDR3 coding sequence is TGTGCCAGCAGTGCTCCACGGACAGGGGGCAACTATGGCTACACCTTC.

This clonotype was detected ten times or more. This chain connects TRBV20-1 to TRBJ1-1; D might be TRBD1 (6 bases). The V gene lost 3 bases and the J gene lost 11 bases, with 22 bases spanning the gap. Germline assignment: CDR1 DFQATT and CDR2 SNEGSKA (reference sequence). This CDR3 region has 14 residues. CDR3 sequence: CSASRTLKTGGAFF. The CDR3 DNA is TGCAGTGCTAGTCGGACTCTCAAGACAGGAGGGGCTTTCTTT.

This clonotype turned up a few times. The gene calls are TRBV9 and TRBJ2-2, with D possibly being TRBD1 (6 bases). Between the trimmed V and J ends, which lost 0 bases and 1 base, there was a span of 7 bases. There are 15 residues in the CDR3. Germline V gene sequence: CDR1 SGDLS, CDR2 YYNGEE. As DNA, the CDR3 is TGTGCCAGCAGCGTAGTGGGACAGAACACCGGGGAGCTGTTTTTT. Translation gives CASSVVGQNTGELFF.

This chain joins TRBV6-1 and TRBJ2-3, with unresolved D. V lost 3 bases to trimming and J lost 6 bases, with 16 bases between them. The CDR3 covers 15 residues. Germline V gene lookup returns CDR1 MNHNS and CDR2 SASEGT. The CDR3 nucleotides are TGTGCCAGCAGTGACCCGTTGCAGGCCCGTGATACGCAGTATTTT. Amino acid sequence: CASSDPLQARDTQYF.

V usage is TRBV4-2 and J usage is TRBJ2-5; no clear D. The CDR3 has 14 amino acids. Trimming cost V 3 bases and J 2 bases, with 10 bases left between them. CDR1 is LGHNA, CDR2 YNFKEQ, per germline. For the CDR3, the DNA is TGTGCCAGCAGCCAGAAGAGTAGGCAAGAGACCCAGTACTTC. This translates into CASSQKSRQETQYF.

J is TRBJ2-5 and V is TRBV5-4; perhaps TRBD1 as D (5 bases). Trimming pared 4 bases from V and 5 bases from J, leaving 15 bases between. CDR1 and CDR2 (germline): SGHNT, YYREEE (reference sequence). The CDR3 has 14 residues. The CDR3 reads CASSLQGAEETQYF. The DNA of the CDR3 is TGTGCCAGCAGCCTCCAGGGTGCGGAGGAGACCCAGTACTTC.

This rearrangement joins TRBV2 to TRBJ1-6; 11 nucleotides agree with TRBD1. The CDR3 contains 14 residues. From germline, CDR1 is SNHLY and CDR2 FYNNEI. J was trimmed by 9 bases and V by 4 bases; bases with no gene match: 2. As DNA, the CDR3 is TGTGCCAGCAGTGGGGGGACAGGGGGTTCACCCCTCCACTTT. Protein product: CASSGGTGGSPLHF.

The rearrangement uses TRBV7-9 and TRBJ2-7; possibly TRBD2 for D (5 bases). CDR3 length: 14 residues. V was clipped by 6 bases and J by 6 bases, with 18 bases between them. Germline CDR1 reads SEHNR; CDR2 reads FQNEAQ (reference sequence). The CDR3 protein is CASSTRGREREQYV. The CDR3 DNA is TGTGCCAGCAGTACCCGGGGTAGGGAACGCGAGCAGTACGTC.

In this sample, this clonotype turned up many times. The rearrangement uses TRBV29-1 and TRBJ2-2, with D unclear. The CDR3 extends over 11 amino acids. Per the germline V gene, CDR1 is SQVTM and CDR2 is ANQGSEA. V was clipped by 2 bases and J by 3 bases, with 1 base between them. In nucleotides, the CDR3 is TGCAGCGTTGAACACACCGGGGAGCTGTTTTTT. It yields the protein CSVEHTGELFF.

Ten or more counts support this clonotype. The rearrangement links TRBV7-2 to TRBJ2-5; the match to TRBD2 covers 10 bases. V gave up 2 bases and J gave up 1 base; unmatched junction bases: 4. This CDR3 has 16 residues. Germline assignment: CDR1 SGHTA and CDR2 FQGNSA. The CDR3 bases are TGTGCCAGCAGCTTAATAGCTAGCGGGGGCCAAGAGACCCAGTACTTC. Its protein product is CASSLIASGGQETQYF.

This rearrangement joins TRBV7-9 to TRBJ1-5; D perhaps matches TRBD1 (6 bases). Trimming took 5 bases from V and 4 from J, leaving 21 bases between them. Germline CDR1 is SEHNR and CDR2 is FQNEAQ (reference sequence). There are 17 residues in the CDR3. For the CDR3, the DNA is TGTGCCAGCAGCCTGGGCTGGGGGCGCGGTAGTAATCAGCCCCAGCATTTT. Translation gives CASSLGWGRGSNQPQHF.

The chain employs TRBV5-1 and TRBJ1-6, with 10 bases aligning to TRBD1. CDR1 is SGHRS, CDR2 YFSETQ, per germline. V dropped 3 bases and J dropped 10; count of bases not matched to a gene: 4. CDR3 length: 14 residues. CDR3 residues: CASSSGTGVSPLHF. The CDR3 DNA reads as TGCGCCAGCAGCTCCGGGACAGGGGTCTCACCCCTCCACTTT. The full variable domain, rest sourced from reference TRBV5-1 and TRBJ1-6, is KAGVTQTPRYLIKTRGQQVTLSCSPISGHRSVSWYQQTPGQGLQFLFEYFSETQRNKGNFPGRFSGRQFSNSRSEMNVSTLELGDSALYLCASSSGTGVSPLHFGNGTRLTVT.

The V call is TRBV6-2 or TRBV6-3, the J call TRBJ2-4; D is unresolved. The CDR3 runs to 13 residues. Germline V gene lookup returns CDR1 MNHEY and CDR2 SVGEGT. V shed 8 bases and J shed 0 bases, with 8 bases lying between them. As DNA, the CDR3 is TGTGCCAGCGCGGACGGAGCCAAAAACATTCAGTACTTC. Amino acids: CASADGAKNIQYF.

The chain carries TRBV5-1 and TRBJ2-3; the match to TRBD1 covers 12 bases. This CDR3 region has 18 residues. CDR1 is SGHRS and CDR2 is YFSETQ in the germline V gene. V gave up 0 bases and J gave up 0 bases; unmatched junction bases: 5. The CDR3 region is CASSLVGQGALSTDTQYF. Here the CDR3 DNA reads TGCGCCAGCAGCTTGGTGGGACAGGGGGCTTTGAGCACAGATACGCAGTATTTT.

This clonotype was observed many times. The chain combines TRBV7-9 with TRBJ1-1, with D maybe TRBD1 (6 bases). From germline, CDR1 is SEHNR and CDR2 FQNEAQ (reference sequence). The CDR3 length is 15 residues. The V end lost 4 bases, the J end lost 4 bases, and 16 bases lay between the germline ends. CDR3: CASSSGRGGGTEAFF. The CDR3 DNA is TGTGCCAGCAGCTCAGGCAGGGGCGGTGGCACTGAAGCTTTCTTT.

This clonotype was picked up many times. V usage is TRBV29-1 and J usage is TRBJ2-7; 10 nucleotides match TRBD1. This CDR3 is built from 15 residues. Trimming cost V 2 bases and J 5 bases; bases outside gene matches: 9. Germline V lookup: CDR1 SQVTM, CDR2 ANQGSEA. CDR3 DNA sequence: TGCAGCGTTGAATTCCCCGGGACAGGGGTTAACGAGCAGTACTTC. It is translated as CSVEFPGTGVNEQYF.

The gene calls are TRBV6-2 or TRBV6-3 and TRBJ2-1; 10 bases are shared with TRBD2. J was trimmed by 3 bases and V by 0 bases; bases with no gene match: 11. Germline V CDR1 and CDR2: MNHEY, SVGEGT. The CDR3 consists of 19 residues. Written as DNA, the CDR3 is TGTGCCAGCAGTTACTCGGGGGTAGCGGGGGGTAATTTCTACAATGAGCAGTTCTTC. Protein sequence: CASSYSGVAGGNFYNEQFF.

This clonotype was detected ten times or more. The chain carries TRBV20-1 and TRBJ2-3; D possibly corresponds to TRBD2 (5 bases). Between the trimmed V and J ends, which lost 0 bases and 4 bases, there was a span of 11 bases. There are 14 residues in the CDR3. Germline CDR1 reads DFQATT; CDR2 reads SNEGSKA (reference sequence). The DNA of the CDR3 is TGCAGTGCTAGAGATCCTAGAGGGCCAGATACGCAGTATTTT. Protein product: CSARDPRGPDTQYF.

This clonotype came up many times. V is TRBV12-3 or TRBV12-4 and J is TRBJ1-1; no clear D. The CDR3 covers 14 residues. Trimming left V 5 bases short and J 12 bases short, with 22 bases between. The chain's CDR3 is CASSDTKGPIETFF. The CDR3, as DNA: TGTGCCAGCAGTGATACTAAAGGACCCATAGAAACTTTCTTT.

This clonotype was counted at least ten times. The chain carries TRBV27 and TRBJ1-4; TRBD1 matches 8 bases. Germline assignment: CDR1 MNHEY and CDR2 SMNVEV (reference sequence). Trimming cost V 5 bases and J 7 bases; bases outside gene matches: 6. The CDR3 consists of 14 residues. The CDR3 loop is CASSRTGFGEKLFF. The CDR3 DNA follows: TGTGCCAGCAGTAGGACAGGGTTTGGTGAAAAACTGTTTTTT.

This clonotype came up a few times. The chain couples TRBV5-1 to TRBJ2-1; 9 nucleotides match TRBD2. Trimming at V came to 3 bases and at J to 3 bases, leaving 4 bases not matched to a gene. Germline V gene data show CDR1 as SGHRS and CDR2 as YFSETQ. This CDR3 is built from 15 residues. CDR3 region: CASSSAGGGYNEQFF. The CDR3 bases are TGCGCCAGCAGCTCGGCGGGGGGGGGCTACAATGAGCAGTTCTTC.

V usage is TRBV19 and J usage is TRBJ2-4; a possible D gene is TRBD1 (5 bases). Germline CDR1 and CDR2: LNHDA and SQIVND (reference sequence). Trimming removed 0 bases at V and 15 bases at J, with 15 bases between. The CDR3 has 13 amino acids. CDR3 loop: CASSIDPVGLRYF. DNA of the CDR3: TGTGCCAGTAGTATAGATCCTGTGGGGCTGAGGTACTTC.

This clonotype was seen repeatedly, ten times or more. The J gene is TRBJ2-2, the V gene TRBV5-1, with D perhaps TRBD2 (5 bases). This CDR3 is 13 amino acids long. V was trimmed by 4 bases and J by 4 bases, leaving 8 bases between them. CDR1 and CDR2 from the germline V gene are SGHRS and YFSETQ. The CDR3 is CASSPRGTGELFF. The CDR3 DNA reads TGCGCCAGCAGCCCACGGGGCACCGGGGAGCTGTTTTTT.